Listed below are T cell receptor beta chains from one sample, sequenced in a study of T cells in localized non-small cell lung cancer. Using immunoSEQ multiplex PCR, the repertoire was profiled, and TCRdb retains in-frame clones only, with some absent. The sample contains 20,000 to 25,000 clones, approximately 90% of which appear only once. Sequenced here: PBMCs, sampled before any cancer treatment. Every receptor here comes from a man aged 35 to 69 with stage II squamous cell lung carcinoma. Each CDR3 is given with its conserved first and last residue. A D gene is named only where the DNA matches it firmly. The size field is filled for only some rows; it gives once, few, many or a size class.

d_call | j_call | v_call | clone_size | cdr3_length | cdr3_nt | cdr3_aa
- | TRBJ1-1 | TRBV30 | once | 13 | TGTGCCTGGAGCCGGACGGGGGACACTGAAGCTTTCTTT | CAWSRTGDTEAFF
TRBD2 | TRBJ2-5 | TRBV19 | - | 15 | TGTGCCAGTACGAGAGGGACTAGCGGAGTGGGGACCCAGTACTTC | CASTRGTSGVGTQYF
TRBD1 | TRBJ2-7 | TRBV27 | - | 14 | TGTGCCAGCAGTCCCTGGACAGGGATGTACGAGCAGTACTTC | CASSPWTGMYEQYF
- | TRBJ1-3 | TRBV11-3 | - | 9 | TGTGCCAGCAGCCCGGTCTGGGATTTT | CASSPVWDF
- | TRBJ1-1 | TRBV6-5 | - | 14 | TGTGCCAGCACCGTGGACACCTCGGGGACTGAAGCTTTCTTT | CASTVDTSGTEAFF
TRBD1 | TRBJ2-3 | TRBV2 | - | 15 | TGTGCCAGCAGTGGTGGGACAGGGAGCACAGATACGCAGTATTTT | CASSGGTGSTDTQYF
TRBD2 | TRBJ2-7 | TRBV7-2 | - | 19 | TGTGCCAGCAGCTTAGCGTGGCTAGCGGGGCGCCGAAGCTCCTACGAGCAGTACTTC | CASSLAWLAGRRSSYEQYF
- | TRBJ2-1 | TRBV18 | - | 15 | TGTGCCAGCTCACCACCGGCCGGGATTCGGTCGGGGCAGTTCTTC | CASSPPAGIRSGQFF
- | TRBJ1-5 | TRBV19 | - | 16 | TGTGCCAGTAGTATCCGGGGGGTTTCTAGCAATCAGCCCCAGCATTTT | CASSIRGVSSNQPQHF
- | TRBJ2-5 | TRBV6-5 | - | 15 | TGTGCCAGCAGTTACTCCGGGGGCTTGGGGGAGACCCAGTACTTC | CASSYSGGLGETQYF
TRBD1 | TRBJ1-1 | TRBV6-5 | - | 16 | TGTGCCAGCAGTTACTCCCGGGACAGGGGTAGGATTGGAGCTTTCTTT | CASSYSRDRGRIGAFF
- | TRBJ1-5 | TRBV2 | - | 12 | TGTGCCTCCAGAGGGGGTGATCAGCCCCAGCATTTT | CASRGGDQPQHF
- | TRBJ1-3 | TRBV9 | - | 13 | TGTGCCAGCAGCGTAGACGACCGAAACACCATATATTTT | CASSVDDRNTIYF
- | TRBJ1-3 | TRBV30 | few | 13 | TGTGCCTGGAGGCCGAGCTCTGGAAACACCATATATTTT | CAWRPSSGNTIYF
- | TRBJ2-5 | TRBV5-4 | - | 15 | TGTGCCAGCAGCACGACAGACAGCTTACAAGAGACCCAGTACTTC | CASSTTDSLQETQYF
- | TRBJ2-3 | TRBV27 | once | 12 | TGTGCCAGCCGGTCATTGGGGGATACGCAGTATTTT | CASRSLGDTQYF